The 31 T cell receptor beta chains reported below all come from one sample, sequenced in a study of cytomegalovirus exposure and HLA in healthy donors. The PCR ran on 60 Vbeta and 13 Jbeta primers. Profiled with immunoSEQ multiplex PCR; TCRdb holds only in-frame clones, not every one. The table includes roughly 160,000 clones, roughly 82% detected once. Sequencing was carried out using PBMCs. The receptor set was obtained from a woman in her twenties or thirties in good health and CMV-seronegative.

The genes are TRBV9 and TRBJ2-1; D is possibly TRBD2 (8 bases). The V and J ends lost 3 bases and 8 bases respectively, with 15 bases between them. Per germline, CDR1 SGDLS and CDR2 YYNGEE. CDR3 size: 14 residues. The CDR3 DNA reads TGTGCCAGCAGCGCCAGGGGGACTAGGGATGAGCAGTTCTTC. This gives the protein CASSARGTRDEQFF.

The rearrangement uses TRBV4-3 and TRBJ1-2; no clear D gene. The V end was cut by 4 bases, the J end by 0 bases, with 15 bases between. There are 16 residues in the CDR3. Germline CDR1 reads LGHNA; CDR2 reads YSLEER. In DNA, the CDR3 is TGCGCCAGCAGCCCCGCCGGAGAGGACTCTAACTATGGCTACACCTTC. Its protein product is CASSPAGEDSNYGYTF.

This clone came up a few times. The gene calls are TRBV6-1 and TRBJ1-1; no clear D. Trimming shortened V by 2 bases and J by 4 bases, and 14 bases separated the two germline ends. The V gene's germline CDR1 is MNHNS and CDR2 SASEGT. CDR3 size: 15 residues. This CDR3 is CASSEYPGRGTEAFF. The CDR3 DNA reads TGTGCCAGCAGTGAATATCCGGGTCGAGGCACTGAAGCTTTCTTT.

Concerning this clone: The same CDR3 is also encoded by other DNA sequences in this sample. The gene calls are TRBV10-3 and TRBJ1-5; tentatively, D is TRBD1 (5 bases). CDR3 length: 14 amino acids. Germline V CDR1 and CDR2: ENHRY, SYGVKD. Between the trimmed V and J ends, which lost 2 bases and 2 bases, there was a span of 7 bases. CDR3 sequence: CAISETGGNQPQHF. Written as DNA, the CDR3 is TGTGCCATCAGTGAGACGGGGGGCAATCAGCCCCAGCATTTT.

As concerns this clone: This sample includes further DNA sequences coding for the same CDR3. The V gene is TRBV5-1, the J gene TRBJ2-2, with 7 bases aligning to TRBD1. The V segment lost 4 bases and the J segment 5 bases; nucleotides outside the gene matches: 14. Germline values: CDR1 SGHRS, CDR2 YFSETQ. The CDR3 sequence is 17 residues long. This CDR3 reads CASSPGSAGGRTGELFF. DNA for the CDR3: TGCGCCAGCAGCCCGGGGTCGGCAGGGGGACGTACCGGGGAGCTGTTTTTT.

This sequence joins TRBV6-4 and TRBJ2-1; 7 bases map to TRBD2. The CDR3 sequence is 13 residues long. Germline-derived CDR1 and CDR2 are MRHNA and SNTAGT. After removal of 0 bases from V and 9 bases from J, the junction contained 2 bases not matched to a gene. DNA for the CDR3: TGTGCCAGCAGTGACTCTCCGGGGGGTGAGCAGTTCTTC. This translates into CASSDSPGGEQFF.

The chain is built from TRBV9 and TRBJ1-1; D uncertain. V lost 4 bases to trimming and J lost 6 bases, with 19 bases between them. This CDR3 contains 15 residues. The germline gives CDR1 SGDLS, CDR2 YYNGEE. The CDR3 here is CASSLSSEGRAEAFF. CDR3 sequence (DNA): TGTGCCAGCAGCCTATCCTCGGAGGGTAGGGCTGAAGCTTTCTTT.

This clone was counted once. J is TRBJ2-3 and V is TRBV5-5; D is possibly TRBD2 (5 bases). Germline CDR1 is SGHKS and CDR2 is YYEKEE (reference sequence). V dropped 4 bases and J dropped 4 bases, with 10 bases sitting between them. The CDR3 is 13 amino acids. The CDR3 region has the DNA TGTGCCAGCAGCCCCCAGCGGCCAGATACGCAGTATTTT. It encodes CASSPQRPDTQYF.

The chain links TRBV29-1 to TRBJ2-7; 10 nucleotides match TRBD2. CDR1 and CDR2 from the germline V gene are SQVTM and ANQGSEA. The CDR3 consists of 13 residues. Losses at the gene ends were 3 bases for V and 4 bases for J; bases not matched to a gene: 3. The CDR3 region has the DNA TGCAGCGTTGAGAGTAGCGGGAGGTACGAGCAGTACTTC. This gives the protein CSVESSGRYEQYF.

This chain connects TRBV9 to TRBJ2-7, with 12 bases identical to TRBD2. CDR1 is SGDLS and CDR2 is YYNGEE in the germline V gene. The CDR3 contains 19 residues. J gave up 0 bases and V 4 bases, and 14 bases lay outside the gene matches. CDR3 in DNA: TGTGCCAGCAGCCCTCTTCCGGGACTAGCGGGTTCCAGCTCCTACGAGCAGTACTTC. Its protein is CASSPLPGLAGSSSYEQYF.

The chain recombines TRBV5-1 with TRBJ2-1; TRBD1 agrees at 8 bases. The CDR3 totals 14 residues. Germline assignment: CDR1 SGHRS and CDR2 YFSETQ. J gave up 5 bases and V 5 bases, and 6 bases lay outside the gene matches. DNA for the CDR3: TGCGCCAGCAGACAAGACAGGGGAAACAATGAGCAGTTCTTC. This encodes CASRQDRGNNEQFF.

The rearrangement uses TRBV27 and TRBJ1-2; 10 nucleotides line up with TRBD1. Trimming at V came to 8 bases and at J to 6 bases, leaving 9 bases not matched to a gene. CDR1 and CDR2 (germline): MNHEY, SMNVEV (reference sequence). The CDR3 runs to 14 residues. The CDR3 sequence is CASAMGQGFHGYTF. The CDR3 nucleotides read TGTGCCAGCGCCATGGGACAGGGGTTTCATGGCTACACCTTC.

The chain recombines TRBV29-1 with TRBJ1-1, with 11 bases identical to TRBD1. After removal of 7 bases from V and 3 bases from J, the junction contained 7 bases not matched to a gene. The CDR3 sequence is 14 residues long. Germline V gene lookup returns CDR1 SQVTM and CDR2 ANQGSEA. The CDR3 DNA sequence: TGCAGCGGTGGACAGGGGGCTTTGGACACTGAAGCTTTCTTT. Residues: CSGGQGALDTEAFF.

V usage is TRBV7-3 and J usage is TRBJ2-2; a possible D gene is TRBD2 (5 bases). The CDR3 covers 16 residues. Between the trimmed V and J ends, which lost 1 base and 4 bases, there was a span of 13 bases. Germline CDR1 and CDR2: SGHTA and FQGTGA. CDR3 loop: CASSLMRASSTGELFF. CDR3 nucleotides: TGTGCCAGCAGCTTAATGCGGGCATCAAGCACCGGGGAGCTGTTTTTT.

This clone was seen at least ten times. V is TRBV5-6 and J is TRBJ2-2; D call uncertain. This CDR3 has 15 residues. Germline V gives CDR1 SGHDT, CDR2 YYEEEE. V lost 4 bases and J lost 3, with 13 bases in between. This chain's CDR3 is CASSPEPTYTGELFF. For the CDR3, the DNA is TGTGCCAGCAGCCCGGAGCCTACCTACACCGGGGAGCTGTTTTTT.

V and J are TRBV29-1 and TRBJ1-1; D is perhaps TRBD1 (5 bases). Germline CDR1 reads SQVTM; CDR2 reads ANQGSEA. This CDR3 comprises 15 residues. The V end was cut by 4 bases, the J end by 7 bases, with 22 bases between. The CDR3 DNA sequence: TGCAGCGTTGGGGACCCTCAAGCGGGGTCCAGTGAAGCTTTCTTT. It codes for CSVGDPQAGSSEAFF.

The rearrangement links TRBV5-6 to TRBJ1-1, with 8 positions matching TRBD1. V trimming: 4 bases; J trimming: 7 bases; junction bases outside the gene matches: 6. Per the germline V gene, CDR1 is SGHDT and CDR2 is YYEEEE. CDR3 length: 13 amino acids. The CDR3 loop is CASSGQGFSEAFF. CDR3 DNA sequence: TGTGCCAGCAGCGGACAGGGTTTTAGTGAAGCTTTCTTT.

This chain uses TRBV19 with TRBJ2-1; D ambiguous. CDR1 and CDR2 (germline): LNHDA, SQIVND (reference sequence). Trimming stripped 1 base from V and 8 bases from J, with 12 bases between. There are 14 residues in the CDR3. CDR3 DNA: TGTGCCAGTAGTATAGGAGGATATTTCGATGAGCAGTTCTTC. This sequence encodes CASSIGGYFDEQFF.

The chain recombines TRBV15 with TRBJ2-5; unclear D gene. This CDR3 is built from 14 residues. Per the germline V gene, CDR1 is LNHNV and CDR2 is YYDKDF (reference sequence). The V end lost 5 bases, the J end lost 1 base, and 11 bases lay between the germline ends. The CDR3 DNA is TGTGCCACCAGCCCTGGGCAGCCCCAAGAGACCCAGTACTTC. Protein: CATSPGQPQETQYF.

The chain couples TRBV6-5 to TRBJ2-1; 10 nucleotides agree with TRBD2. CDR3 length: 16 residues. Germline trimming cut 3 bases from V and 7 bases from J; bases unmatched to any gene: 9. CDR1 and CDR2 from the germline V gene are MNHEY and SVGAGI. CDR3 DNA: TGTGCCAGCAGTTATTTAAGGACTAGCGGTTGGAATGAGCAGTTCTTC. Translated: CASSYLRTSGWNEQFF.

The chain joins TRBV11-2 to TRBJ1-1; a weak D match, TRBD1 (5 bases). The ends were cut back, 1 base at V and 10 bases at J, with 13 bases in the middle. CDR3 length: 13 amino acids. Germline values: CDR1 SGHAT, CDR2 FQNNGV. CDR3: CASSLGLGGGAFF. For the CDR3, the DNA is TGTGCCAGCAGCTTAGGGCTCGGGGGAGGAGCTTTCTTT.

The chain carries TRBV4-2 and TRBJ2-5, with a tentative D call TRBD2 (6 bases). Near its end, the DNA agrees better with TRBJ2-7, so the J call may be wrong. Germline V lookup: CDR1 LGHNA, CDR2 YNFKEQ. This CDR3 is built from 15 residues. The DNA for the CDR3 is TGTGCCAGCAGCCAAGCGGGGGAAAGTTCCTACGAGCAGTACTTC. Translated: CASSQAGESSYEQYF.

This clone was counted a few times. The V call is TRBV18, the J call TRBJ1-2; perhaps TRBD1 as D (5 bases). This CDR3 is built from 13 residues. Trimming took 1 base from V and 7 from J, leaving 10 bases between them. CDR1 KGHSH and CDR2 LQKENI come from the germline V gene. The CDR3 DNA sequence: TGTGCCAGCTCACCACAGGGGACTCCTGGCTACACCTTC. Its protein product is CASSPQGTPGYTF.

The V and J genes are TRBV18 and TRBJ1-1; D is uncertain. Germline CDR1 and CDR2: KGHSH and LQKENI. Trimming removed 8 bases at V and 1 base at J, with 14 bases between. The CDR3 loop spans 14 amino acids. CDR3 nucleotide sequence: TGTGCCAGCCGCGAGCTCCCAGGGAACACTGAAGCTTTCTTT. Translation gives CASRELPGNTEAFF.

The V gene is TRBV7-8, the J gene TRBJ1-5; 7 bases map to TRBD1. V trimming: 5 bases; J trimming: 0 bases; junction bases outside the gene matches: 7. Germline-derived CDR1 and CDR2 are SGHVS and FQNEAQ. This CDR3 spans 16 amino acids. CDR3: CASSEGTAFSNQPQHF. The CDR3 DNA follows: TGTGCCAGCAGCGAAGGGACAGCCTTTAGCAATCAGCCCCAGCATTTT.

The chain employs TRBV27 and TRBJ1-2, with 10 bases fitting TRBD1. J lost 6 bases, V lost 7 bases, and 11 bases had no gene match. Germline V gene sequence: CDR1 MNHEY, CDR2 SMNVEV (reference sequence). The CDR3 is 15 amino acids. The CDR3 DNA sequence: TGTGCCAGCACCGCGACAGGGGGCGAGAGGAATGGCTACACCTTC. This gives the protein CASTATGGERNGYTF.

There are a few counts of this clone. The V gene is TRBV5-8, the J gene TRBJ1-2; no definite D call. The germline V gene has CDR1 SGHTS and CDR2 YDEGEE. The CDR3 is 13 residues long. The V end was cut by 3 bases, the J end by 11 bases, with 17 bases between. CDR3 DNA sequence: TGTGCCAGCAGCTCTCGAGGGCGGTACGGATACACCTTC. Translated, it gives CASSSRGRYGYTF.

J is TRBJ1-2 and V is TRBV30; the match to TRBD1 covers 10 bases. Germline trimming cut 2 bases from V and 7 bases from J; bases unmatched to any gene: 13. In germline, CDR1 is GTSNPN, CDR2 SVGIG (reference sequence). CDR3 size: 16 residues. CDR3 bases: TGTGCCTGGAGTTTTGGGGGGACAGGGGACAAAGGTGGCTACACCTTC. Protein: CAWSFGGTGDKGGYTF.

This clone was recorded only once. The chain couples TRBV5-1 to TRBJ1-4, with 8 nucleotides matching TRBD1. The CDR3 is 14 residues long. Germline V gene data show CDR1 as SGHRS and CDR2 as YFSETQ. V lost 4 bases and J lost 8; bases outside the gene matches: 7. The DNA of the CDR3 is TGCGCCAGCAGCCCAGGGGGCGAGGGGGAAAAACTGTTTTTT. Translated, it gives CASSPGGEGEKLFF.

The CDR3 nucleotides are TGTGCCAGCAGTGCCACTAGCTGGCTCACAGATACGCAGTATTTT. Translating it yields CASSATSWLTDTQYF. The rearrangement links TRBV28 to TRBJ2-3, with D perhaps matching TRBD2 (6 bases). The germline gives CDR1 MDHEN, CDR2 SYDVKM. V dropped 5 bases and J dropped 2 bases, with 14 bases sitting between them. The CDR3 covers 15 residues.

The chain combines TRBV10-1 with TRBJ2-7; a possible D gene is TRBD1 (6 bases). Germline V lookup: CDR1 WNHNN, CDR2 SYGVQD (reference sequence). This CDR3 has 13 amino acids. V was pared by 3 bases and J by 3 bases, with 9 bases between. CDR3 region: CASSEGGHYEQYF. CDR3 coding DNA: TGCGCCAGCAGTGAAGGGGGACACTACGAGCAGTACTTC.